This passage covers 28 T cell receptor beta chains from one sample sequenced in a study of Graves' ophthalmopathy and Graves' hyperthyroidism. The study amplified TCR beta CDR3 regions using RNA transcripts. First-round RT-PCR employed HTBI primers, with a second-round multiplex PCR after it. TCRdb reprocessed the multiplex PCR reads with MiXCR, giving one entry per CDR3 protein. The table lists 200,000 to 300,000 distinct CDR3 sequences, around 45% of them singletons. The sequencing sample was made of peripheral blood. These TCRs come from an adult man with Graves' ophthalmopathy.

The rearrangement joins TRBV29-1 to TRBJ2-7; 7 nucleotides agree with TRBD1. CDR1 and CDR2 from the germline V gene are SQVTM and ANQGSEA. Trimming at V came to 3 bases and at J to 3 bases, leaving 11 bases not matched to a gene. The CDR3 contains 15 residues. CDR3 nucleotide sequence: TGCAGCGTTGATGGACCAGCCCAGGGGGACTACGAGCAGTACTTC. Translating gives CSVDGPAQGDYEQYF.

V is TRBV7-2 and J is TRBJ1-2, with D unclear. Germline V lookup: CDR1 SGHTA, CDR2 FQGNSA. The CDR3 spans 15 residues. V was trimmed by 3 bases and J by 0 bases, leaving 11 bases between them. CDR3: CASSFAPGTNYGYTF. CDR3 DNA sequence: TGTGCCAGCAGCTTTGCCCCGGGAACTAACTATGGCTACACCTTC. Full variable domain (outside the CDR3, taken from reference TRBV7-2 and TRBJ1-2): GAGVSQSPSNKVTEKGKDVELRCDPISGHTALYWYRQSLGQGLEFLIYFQGNSAPDKSGLPSDRFSAERTGGSVSTLTIQRTQQEDSAVYLCASSFAPGTNYGYTFGSGTRLTVV.

On this clonotype: One end of the junction varies from germline; a read error may be responsible. The chain uses TRBV5-1 and TRBJ1-1; no clear D. CDR3 length equals 16 residues. Germline CDR1 is SGHRS and CDR2 is YFSETQ. CDR3 amino acids: CASSDSRRTLNTEAFF. CDR3 sequence (DNA): TGTGCCAGCAGCGATTCCCGTAGGACTCTGAACACTGAAGCTTTCTTT.

In its sample, this clonotype was seen a few times. The rearrangement joins TRBV29-1 to TRBJ1-3, with D maybe TRBD1 (5 bases). The CDR3 consists of 14 residues. Trimming took off 1 base at V and 0 bases at J, with 7 bases between the two ends. From germline, CDR1 is SQVTM and CDR2 ANQGSEA. The DNA of the CDR3 is TGCAGCGTTGAAGCAGGGAGCTCTGGAAACACCATATATTTT. Its protein is CSVEAGSSGNTIYF. Together with reference TRBV29-1 and TRBJ1-3, the CDR3 gives the full variable domain: SAVISQKPSRDICQRGTSLTIQCQVDSQVTMMFWYRQQPGQSLTLIATANQGSEATYESGFVIDKFPISRPNLTFSTLTVSNMSPEDSSIYLCSVEAGSSGNTIYFGEGSWLTVV.

The V gene is TRBV29-1, the J gene TRBJ1-3; D call uncertain. The CDR3 contains 15 residues. Germline CDR1 and CDR2: SQVTM and ANQGSEA. V was shortened by 0 bases and J by 4 bases, with 13 bases between the two germline ends. The CDR3, as DNA: TGCAGCGTTGAAGATCAGGTCCTGGGGGGAAACACCATATATTTT. Translating gives CSVEDQVLGGNTIYF. Based on the CDR3 plus reference TRBV29-1 and TRBJ1-3, the full variable domain is SAVISQKPSRDICQRGTSLTIQCQVDSQVTMMFWYRQQPGQSLTLIATANQGSEATYESGFVIDKFPISRPNLTFSTLTVSNMSPEDSSIYLCSVEDQVLGGNTIYFGEGSWLTVV.

A few counts support this clonotype. V and J are TRBV24-1 and TRBJ2-7; 9 bases map to TRBD1. Germline V CDR1 and CDR2: KGHDR, SFDVKD. The CDR3 length is 15 residues. J was trimmed by 3 bases and V by 5 bases; bases with no gene match: 7. CDR3 bases: TGTGCCACCAGTGCCACCGGGACAGGGATCTACGAGCAGTACTTC. Translated, it gives CATSATGTGIYEQYF.

This rearrangement joins TRBV29-1 to TRBJ2-2; weak D call: TRBD1 (6 bases). Trimming pared 8 bases from V and 5 bases from J, leaving 12 bases between. CDR1 SQVTM and CDR2 ANQGSEA come from the germline V gene. This CDR3 is built from 12 residues. In DNA form, the CDR3 reads TGCAGCTTCAAAGGGGGAACCGGGGAGCTGTTTTTT. Amino acids: CSFKGGTGELFF.

This clonotype showed up many times. The chain's CDR3 is CASIPLSGSIYEQYF. The DNA for the CDR3 is TGTGCCAGCATTCCCCTGAGCGGGAGCATCTACGAGCAGTACTTC. This rearrangement joins TRBV6-1 to TRBJ2-7, with TRBD2 identical over 8 bases. CDR1 and CDR2 (germline): MNHNS, SASEGT. This CDR3 is 15 amino acids long. The V gene end was trimmed by 7 bases and the J gene end by 3 bases; junction bases not matched to a gene: 11.

This rearrangement joins TRBV10-2 to TRBJ1-1; no definite D call. The CDR3 is 14 amino acids. CDR1 is WSHSY, CDR2 SAAADI, per germline. Between the trimmed V and J ends, which lost 6 bases and 3 bases, there was a span of 14 bases. CDR3 region: CASRMEGSHTEAFF. CDR3 coding DNA: TGCGCCAGCAGGATGGAAGGTTCTCACACTGAAGCTTTCTTT.

In its sample, this clonotype was seen a few times. This chain connects TRBV9 to TRBJ1-6; TRBD1 might be the D (6 bases). Germline-derived CDR1 and CDR2 are SGDLS and YYNGEE. There are 14 residues in the CDR3. V lost 5 bases to trimming and J lost 8 bases, with 14 bases between them. CDR3 nucleotide sequence: TGTGCCAGCAGTCCAGGGGCAGGGGATTCACCCCTCCACTTT. Residues: CASSPGAGDSPLHF.

This clonotype has a handful of counts. The rearrangement joins TRBV19 to TRBJ1-2, with D uncertain. The CDR3 sequence is 13 residues long. Germline CDR1 is LNHDA and CDR2 is SQIVND (reference sequence). Trimming took off 2 bases at V and 8 bases at J, with 12 bases between the two ends. The CDR3 sequence: CASSIQALRGYTF. The CDR3 DNA is TGTGCCAGTAGTATACAGGCTCTACGCGGCTACACCTTC.

The chain is built from TRBV6-6 and TRBJ2-5, with D possibly being TRBD2 (6 bases). The length of the CDR3 is 13 residues. Germline CDR1 and CDR2: MNHNY and SVGAGI (reference sequence). The V gene lost 0 bases and the J gene lost 5 bases, with 7 bases spanning the gap. The CDR3 region has the DNA TGTGCCAGCAGTTACTCTGGGGGGGAGACCCAGTACTTC. Translation: CASSYSGGETQYF.

As DNA, the CDR3 is TGTGCCAGCAGTTCGGACAACTGGAGGAGCTACGAGCAGTACTTC. Amino acid sequence: CASSSDNWRSYEQYF. The rearrangement links TRBV6-6 to TRBJ2-7; D tentatively fits TRBD1 or TRBD2 (5 bases each). In germline, CDR1 is MNHNY, CDR2 SVGAGI (reference sequence). CDR3 length: 15 residues. Trimming took off 4 bases at V and 3 bases at J, with 16 bases between the two ends.

V and J are TRBV29-1 and TRBJ2-2; TRBD1 or TRBD2 may be the D gene (6 bases each). CDR1 and CDR2 from the germline V gene are SQVTM and ANQGSEA. The CDR3 length is 15 residues. With 7 bases removed from V and 6 bases from J, the gap between germline ends came to 21 bases. The CDR3 reads CSAGGGQINSGELFF. In nucleotides, the CDR3 is TGCAGCGCCGGAGGGGGGCAGATAAACTCCGGGGAGCTGTTTTTT.

The V and J genes are TRBV6-1 and TRBJ2-7; the match to TRBD1 covers 9 bases. The V gene's germline CDR1 is MNHNS and CDR2 SASEGT. CDR3 length equals 14 residues. J was trimmed by 3 bases and V by 1 base; bases with no gene match: 1. This chain's CDR3 is CASSEGGQGYEQYF. The CDR3 nucleotides are TGTGCCAGCAGTGAAGGGGGACAGGGCTACGAGCAGTACTTC.

The rearrangement uses TRBV10-3 and TRBJ2-7; D gene unclear. V lost 11 bases and J 7 bases, leaving 21 bases between the germline ends. This CDR3 is 13 amino acids long. Germline values: CDR1 ENHRY, CDR2 SYGVKD. The DNA for the CDR3 is TGTGCCTGCAGCTTGGGCAGGTCCCTGGAGCAGTACTTC. It yields the protein CACSLGRSLEQYF.

This clonotype was recorded a few times. V and J are TRBV19 and TRBJ2-7; 12 nucleotides line up with TRBD1. This CDR3 has 14 residues. In germline, CDR1 is LNHDA, CDR2 SQIVND (reference sequence). The trim removed 6 bases at V and 7 bases at J, leaving 7 bases unmatched. DNA of the CDR3: TGTGCCAGTAGCCCAGGGACAGGGGGCGCGGAGCAGTACTTC. Residues: CASSPGTGGAEQYF.

V gene TRBV15 combines with J gene TRBJ2-5; TRBD2 aligns across 7 bases. Looked up from germline, CDR1 is LNHNV and CDR2 is YYDKDF (reference sequence). V shed 4 bases and J 5 bases; nucleotides not matched to a gene: 1. This CDR3 contains 12 residues. The chain's CDR3 is CATSIGRETQYF. Here the CDR3 DNA reads TGTGCCACCAGCATCGGGAGGGAGACCCAGTACTTC.

CDR3 in amino acids: CASSLGGGGWETQYF. The CDR3 DNA follows: TGTGCCAGCAGCTTAGGGGGCGGGGGTTGGGAGACCCAGTACTTC. The gene calls are TRBV7-3 and TRBJ2-5; maybe TRBD2 (7 bases). Germline CDR1 SGHTA, CDR2 FQGTGA. The V end lost 2 bases, the J end lost 5 bases, and 15 bases lay between the germline ends. There are 15 residues in the CDR3.

This clonotype came up many times. The chain couples TRBV9 to TRBJ2-6; D is ambiguous. Germline V gives CDR1 SGDLS, CDR2 YYNGEE. The V and J ends lost 3 bases and 0 bases respectively, with 4 bases between them. CDR3 size: 14 residues. As DNA, the CDR3 is TGTGCCAGCAGCGCGAGCTCTGGGGCCAACGTCCTGACTTTC. Amino acids: CASSASSGANVLTF.

The CDR3 region has the DNA TGCGCCAGCAGCCTGGGACAGGGCTTCGCCTACGAGCAGTACTTC. Its protein is CASSLGQGFAYEQYF. V usage is TRBV5-1 and J usage is TRBJ2-7; TRBD1 agrees at 9 bases. CDR3 length: 15 residues. The germline V gene has CDR1 SGHRS and CDR2 YFSETQ. Germline trimming cut 4 bases from V and 2 bases from J; bases unmatched to any gene: 7. The full variable domain, its missing parts supplied by reference TRBV5-1 and TRBJ2-7, is KAGVTQTPRYLIKTRGQQVTLSCSPISGHRSVSWYQQTPGQGLQFLFEYFSETQRNKGNFPGRFSGRQFSNSRSEMNVSTLELGDSALYLCASSLGQGFAYEQYFGPGTRLTVT.

The rearrangement joins TRBV19 to TRBJ1-1; TRBD1 matches at 9 bases. J lost 6 bases, V lost 7 bases, and 18 bases had no gene match. The CDR3 runs 17 residues. Looked up from germline, CDR1 is LNHDA and CDR2 is SQIVND (reference sequence). This CDR3 is CASTMGGTGTFPAEAFF. CDR3 in DNA: TGTGCCAGTACCATGGGGGGGACAGGGACCTTCCCCGCTGAAGCTTTCTTT.

V gene TRBV20-1 combines with J gene TRBJ2-5; 9 bases align to TRBD2. The CDR3 sequence is 15 residues long. CDR1 and CDR2 (germline): DFQATT, SNEGSKA (reference sequence). V gave up 6 bases and J gave up 2 bases; unmatched junction bases: 10. The CDR3 reads CSAIPLAGRQETQYF. The CDR3 region has the DNA TGCAGTGCCATACCGCTAGCGGGGAGGCAAGAGACCCAGTACTTC.

Only one count was recorded for this clonotype. An end of the junction does not agree with germline; a read error may underlie this. The gene calls are TRBV11-2 and TRBJ1-6; perhaps TRBD1 as D (5 bases). Germline V gene lookup returns CDR1 SGHAT and CDR2 FQNNGV. The CDR3 runs 16 residues. CDR3 in DNA: TGCGCCAGCAGCCAACCAGGGAGCTCCTATAATTCACCCCTCCACTTT. Amino acids: CASSQPGSSYNSPLHF.

The V gene is TRBV5-1, the J gene TRBJ2-3, with 7 nucleotides matching TRBD1. V lost 5 bases to trimming and J lost 1 base; unmatched junction nucleotides: 4. The CDR3 consists of 14 residues. Per germline, CDR1 SGHRS and CDR2 YFSETQ. CDR3 in DNA: TGCGCCAGCAGACCCGGGACAGGCACAGATACGCAGTATTTT. Translating it yields CASRPGTGTDTQYF.

This chain joins TRBV10-3 and TRBJ1-4; D uncertain. This CDR3 is built from 12 residues. Germline V gene data show CDR1 as ENHRY and CDR2 as SYGVKD. Trimming removed 5 bases from V and 5 bases from J, with 6 bases in between. CDR3 sequence: CAISLGNEKLFF. The CDR3 DNA follows: TGTGCCATCAGTCTGGGGAATGAAAAACTGTTTTTT.

The rearrangement uses TRBV5-1 and TRBJ2-7, with D perhaps TRBD1 (6 bases). V shed 4 bases and J shed 1 base, with 24 bases lying between them. The V gene's germline CDR1 is SGHRS and CDR2 YFSETQ. The CDR3 contains 18 residues. The CDR3 protein is CASSHPTLDSRRSYEQYF. The CDR3 coding sequence is TGCGCCAGCAGCCACCCCACTCTGGACAGCCGGCGGTCCTACGAGCAGTACTTC. Combining the CDR3 with reference TRBV5-1 and TRBJ2-7 gives the whole variable domain KAGVTQTPRYLIKTRGQQVTLSCSPISGHRSVSWYQQTPGQGLQFLFEYFSETQRNKGNFPGRFSGRQFSNSRSEMNVSTLELGDSALYLCASSHPTLDSRRSYEQYFGPGTRLTVT.

J is TRBJ1-2 and V is TRBV7-2; D not certain. Germline assignment: CDR1 SGHTA and CDR2 FQGNSA. The CDR3 loop spans 14 amino acids. The V end lost 5 bases, the J end lost 3 bases, and 13 bases lay between the germline ends. The CDR3 DNA sequence: TGTGCCAGCAGCAATCTCAGAAATTACTATGGCTACACCTTC. This sequence encodes CASSNLRNYYGYTF. Full variable domain (missing parts from reference TRBV7-2 and TRBJ1-2): GAGVSQSPSNKVTEKGKDVELRCDPISGHTALYWYRQSLGQGLEFLIYFQGNSAPDKSGLPSDRFSAERTGGSVSTLTIQRTQQEDSAVYLCASSNLRNYYGYTFGSGTRLTVV.